This TCR beta chain was retrieved from a study of graft-versus-host responses after intestinal transplantation (dated by TCRdb to the early 2020s). About the study as a whole: Recipients received multivisceral, liver-intestinal, or isolated intestinal transplants. Rather than going through the commercial service, samples from a few later patients were sequenced in-house on an Illumina MiSeq and processed with MiXCR. Donor T cell macrochimerism was defined as a peak of at least 4% donor T cells among recipient peripheral blood mononuclear cells. The cohort enrolled some 23 intestinal transplant recipients including one retransplant, and a few patients lacking pretransplant specimens were excluded. Alloreactive clones were identified by sequencing pre-transplant mixed lymphocyte reaction products and comparing these products with unstimulated pre-transplant donor and recipient T cells. Anti-thymocyte globulin induction was given to all recipients, followed by maintenance tacrolimus and steroids for two to four years. After intestinal transplantation, graft-versus-host and host-versus-graft alloreactive T cell clones in the graft, circulation and bone marrow were tracked using bulk TCR-beta CDR3 sequencing.

Paper-wide results and their limitations: GvH clones were found in recipient bone marrow, and some of the GvH clones appeared earlier in ileal mucosa or blood, which is consistent with an intestinal mucosal origin. The relatively low number and heterogeneity of intestinal transplant patients limited the conclusions. Early after transplant, peak levels of circulating GvH clones were associated with declines in HvG clones. Patients with donor T cell macrochimerism had high GvH to HvG T cell clonal ratios in their allografts.

Interpreted using the paper, the time point label stands for: cells obtained before transplantation from donor or recipient. CD3+CD4+ and CD3+CD8+ populations were FACS-sorted from unstimulated pre-transplant donor and recipient cells taken from spleen or lymph nodes. On this clone itself: It has no known antigen specificity. It has no much larger one-base neighbor in the sample; base qualities were not kept.

Receptor amplification or capture employed the immunoSEQ multiplex PCR assay. In most patients, genomic DNA was isolated using the Qiagen DNeasy Blood and Tissue Kit and sent frozen to Adaptive Biotechnologies for TCR sequencing. For most patients, genomic DNA was subjected to high-throughput TCR-beta CDR3 sequencing by Adaptive Biotechnologies. In the original analysis: Adaptive's ImmunoSEQ software was the source of the TCR sequencing data for about 17 patients, while a few other patients were processed with MiXCR and VDJtools. To correct CD4 versus CD8 sorting errors, any sequence found in both subsets at a frequency ratio below 5:1 was removed. CDR3 nucleotide sequences shared between donor and recipient were removed because their origin could not be assigned. Alloreactive clones required at least 2-fold expansion over unstimulated cells and minimum CFSE-low frequency of 0.002% (template counts) or 0.001% (read counts). Mappable clones were those detected in sequenced pre-transplant spleen, lymph node, or MLR CFSE-low populations of the donor or recipient. The cumulative frequency of alloreactive clones was calculated as a percentage of all sequences, weighted by copy number. Not all clones reach the TCRdb copy of this immuneACCESS table, which keeps in-frame sequences only. Checked studies attribute under half of the gap to unresolved V genes and leave the rest unexplained. For V, J and clone size, that table is used; D and trimming come from the DNA. This sample is represented by around 84,000 clones; roughly four fifths of them were singletons. The biggest ten clones account for approximately 18% of the sample.

V is shortened by 2 bases, J by 7 bases, and the region joining them spans 11 bases. The CDR3 starts with the cysteine, ends with the phenylalanine, and has 12 residues. Of the read, only the CDR3 DNA is kept; its 36 bases are in frame from base 1. The CDR1 and CDR2 encoded by the germline V gene (reference sequence) are GTSNPN and SVGIG. This receptor was obtained from a human donor who received an intestinal transplant. In this chain, TRBV30 is recombined with TRBJ1-1; confidence is insufficient to name the D gene. Specimen: unstimulated CD8+ T cells sorted from spleen or lymph node cells, collected before intestinal transplant. The sequenced DNA: TGTGCCTGGAGTCCATCAGGTGTTGAAGCTTTCTTT. This codes for CAWSPSGVEAFF.